These 17 T cell receptor beta chains originate from one sample sequenced in a study of identifying expanded T cells in peripheral blood. Assay: immunoSEQ multiplex PCR; the TCRdb copy retains only in-frame clones and omits some. The repertoire holds some 91,000 clones, roughly 88% seen once, with roughly 4% in the top ten. The sample consisted of blood. All receptors derive from a person aged 18-70 years in good health.

This rearrangement joins TRBV15 to TRBJ2-5, with a possible D match to TRBD1 (7 bases). The CDR3 loop spans 15 amino acids. Germline CDR1 is LNHNV and CDR2 is YYDKDF (reference sequence). V lost 2 bases and J 4 bases, leaving 14 bases between the germline ends. Here the CDR3 reads CATSRTAGGTETQYF. The CDR3 DNA follows: TGTGCCACCAGCAGAACTGCAGGGGGGACAGAGACCCAGTACTTC.

This chain uses TRBV9 with TRBJ2-3; D not certain. Per germline, CDR1 SGDLS and CDR2 YYNGEE. The CDR3 sequence is 15 residues long. Between the trimmed V and J ends, which lost 5 bases and 5 bases, there was a span of 18 bases. CDR3 nucleotides: TGTGCCAGCAGTACCGGCGTGCTGGGTGGAGATACGCAGTATTTT. Its translation is CASSTGVLGGDTQYF.

The chain combines TRBV7-2 with TRBJ2-3, with 9 bases that match TRBD2. The junction had 12 bases not matched to a gene; V was cut back by 5 bases and J by 3 bases. The CDR3 length is 17 residues. Germline values: CDR1 SGHTA, CDR2 FQGNSA. CDR3 sequence (DNA): TGTGCCAGCAGCACCCCAATAGCGGGAGACGTGACAGATACGCAGTATTTT. Translation gives CASSTPIAGDVTDTQYF.

This clone was counted a single time. The chain employs TRBV14 and TRBJ2-2, with 14 bases identical to TRBD2. V shed 2 bases and J 7 bases; nucleotides not matched to a gene: 9. The CDR3 is made up of 18 amino acids. CDR1 and CDR2 from the germline V gene are SGHDN and FVKESK. CDR3 amino acids: CASSQTRLAGGLVGELFF. The CDR3 nucleotides read TGTGCCAGCAGCCAAACCCGACTAGCGGGGGGGCTAGTCGGGGAGCTGTTTTTT.

This sequence joins TRBV19 and TRBJ1-2, with D possibly being TRBD1 (6 bases). Germline values: CDR1 LNHDA, CDR2 SQIVND (reference sequence). Trimming took off 8 bases at V and 2 bases at J, with 15 bases between the two ends. This CDR3 comprises 14 residues. In nucleotides, the CDR3 is TGTGCCAGTGAACAGGGCAATTTGAACTATGGCTACACCTTC. Protein product: CASEQGNLNYGYTF.

V gene TRBV11-2 combines with J gene TRBJ2-2; D possibly corresponds to TRBD1 (7 bases). The CDR3 spans 16 residues. Between the trimmed V and J ends, which lost 3 bases and 3 bases, there was a span of 14 bases. The germline V gene has CDR1 SGHAT and CDR2 FQNNGV. The CDR3 is CASSFSGGPDTGELFF. In DNA form, the CDR3 reads TGTGCCAGCAGCTTTTCAGGGGGGCCCGACACCGGGGAGCTGTTTTTT.

The chain employs TRBV7-2 and TRBJ1-1; tentative D call: TRBD1 (5 bases). The CDR3 has 13 amino acids. CDR1 is SGHTA and CDR2 is FQGNSA in the germline V gene. V lost 4 bases and J 1 base, leaving 7 bases between the germline ends. The CDR3 spells CASSSTGNTEAFF. The CDR3 DNA is TGTGCCAGCAGCTCAACAGGGAACACTGAAGCTTTCTTT.

CDR3 amino acids: CASSLAAGGRTDTQYF. DNA of the CDR3: TGTGCCAGCAGCTTGGCGGCGGGGGGCCGCACAGATACGCAGTATTTT. The chain is built from TRBV5-6 and TRBJ2-3, with TRBD2 identical over 8 bases. Losses at the gene ends were 0 bases for V and 1 base for J; bases not matched to a gene: 4. This CDR3 region has 16 residues. From germline, CDR1 is SGHDT and CDR2 YYEEEE.

The V gene is TRBV18, the J gene TRBJ2-2; possibly TRBD2 for D (7 bases). The CDR3 covers 15 residues. Trimming stripped 3 bases from V and 4 bases from J, with 12 bases between. Germline values: CDR1 KGHSH, CDR2 LQKENI. CDR3 region: CASSPEGGPTGELFF. CDR3 nucleotide sequence: TGTGCCAGCTCACCGGAGGGGGGGCCCACCGGGGAGCTGTTTTTT.

This rearrangement joins TRBV28 to TRBJ1-2; 7 nucleotides line up with TRBD1. The V segment lost 1 base and the J segment 4 bases; nucleotides outside the gene matches: 3. There are 14 residues in the CDR3. Germline assignment: CDR1 MDHEN and CDR2 SYDVKM. The CDR3: CASSLLDRIYGYTF. The CDR3 DNA reads TGTGCCAGCAGTTTATTGGACAGGATCTATGGCTACACCTTC.

The J gene is TRBJ2-7, the V gene TRBV5-8, with D perhaps matching TRBD1 or TRBD2 (5 bases each). Trimming took 1 base from V and 0 from J, leaving 11 bases between them. Per the germline V gene, CDR1 is SGHTS and CDR2 is YDEGEE. This CDR3 is 15 amino acids long. CDR3 coding DNA: TGTGCCAGCAGCTTGTGGGACGGAATCTCCTACGAGCAGTACTTC. Protein product: CASSLWDGISYEQYF.

This chain joins TRBV10-3 and TRBJ2-7, with TRBD1 matching over 9 bases. This CDR3 is built from 14 residues. Trimming took 3 bases from V and 6 from J; bases not matched to a gene: 6. CDR1 is ENHRY, CDR2 SYGVKD, per germline. The CDR3 DNA sequence: TGTGCCATCAGTGAAGCAACAGGGGGCGCCGAGCAGTACTTC. This translates into CAISEATGGAEQYF.

The J gene is TRBJ1-1, the V gene TRBV9, with D unresolved. This CDR3 has 14 amino acids. Germline lookup yields CDR1 SGDLS and CDR2 YYNGEE. Trimming pared 4 bases from V and 2 bases from J, leaving 12 bases between. The CDR3 region is CASSIRDHNTEAFF. CDR3 nucleotides: TGTGCCAGCAGCATCCGGGATCATAACACTGAAGCTTTCTTT.

This chain connects TRBV28 to TRBJ2-3, with 9 bases aligning to TRBD2. The CDR3 is made up of 17 amino acids. Germline V gene data show CDR1 as MDHEN and CDR2 as SYDVKM. Trimming at V came to 6 bases and at J to 3 bases, leaving 13 bases not matched to a gene. In nucleotides, the CDR3 is TGTGCCAGCAGCATCACCCTGCGCGGGGGGGCGACAGATACGCAGTATTTT. It codes for CASSITLRGGATDTQYF.

This rearrangement joins TRBV6-1 to TRBJ1-5; D not resolved. The V gene lost 6 bases and the J gene lost 5 bases, with 11 bases spanning the gap. The CDR3 covers 13 residues. Germline CDR1 reads MNHNS; CDR2 reads SASEGT. CDR3 bases: TGTGCCAGCAGACCAGAGACCTATCAGCCCCAGCATTTT. Its translation: CASRPETYQPQHF.

This clone is a singleton in its sample. The V call is TRBV6-6, the J call TRBJ1-2; D is unclear. Trimming stripped 5 bases from V and 2 bases from J, with 12 bases between. CDR3 length: 14 amino acids. CDR1 and CDR2 from the germline V gene are MNHNY and SVGAGI (reference sequence). The CDR3, as DNA: TGTGCCAGCAGTGAGCCCACAGCGAACTATGGCTACACCTTC. It translates to CASSEPTANYGYTF.

The chain uses TRBV5-4 and TRBJ2-5; 13 bases fit TRBD2. V was clipped by 3 bases and J by 4 bases; unmatched bases: 0. The germline V gene encodes CDR1 SGHNT and CDR2 YYREEE (reference sequence). CDR3 length equals 14 residues. The CDR3 protein is CASSWTSGRETQYF. The DNA for the CDR3 is TGTGCCAGCAGCTGGACTAGCGGGAGAGAGACCCAGTACTTC.